These T cell receptor beta chains were read from a single sample in a study of early T cells in non-severe SARS-CoV-2 infection. TCRdb fed the 5' RACE reads into MiXCR, producing one record per CDR3 protein. The data show 55,000 to 85,000 distinct CDR3 sequences, roughly 10% seen once. The specimen was whole blood, collected at baseline. Receptors were obtained from an adult who was a healthcare worker with PCR-confirmed SARS-CoV-2 infection or an uninfected control (not recorded which). Each CDR3 is given with its conserved first and last residue. Each record gives: clone size, V gene, J gene, D gene, CDR3 DNA, CDR3 protein. A D gene is named only where the DNA matches it firmly. Clone size is given for some rows only: seen once, a few or many times, or a class if the clone is expanded.

many	TRBV24-1	TRBJ2-1	TRBD2	TGTGCCACCAGTGATTTGAGGCTAGCGGGTGACAATGAGCAGTTCTTC	CATSDLRLAGDNEQFF
few	TRBV6-6	TRBJ2-7	NA	TGTGCCAGCAGGCCGGATTCGTACGAGCAGTACTTC	CASRPDSYEQYF
NA	TRBV5-4	TRBJ2-7	NA	TGTGCCAGCAGCCCGGGCCAGCGGTGGTACGAGCAGTACTTC	CASSPGQRWYEQYF
NA	TRBV10-3	TRBJ1-4	TRBD1	TGTGCCACCTCCGACAGGGGGGATGAAAAACTGTTTTTT	CATSDRGDEKLFF
many	TRBV28	TRBJ2-7	TRBD1	TGTGCCAGCGTACCGGGACAGGGAGAGCAGTACTTC	CASVPGQGEQYF
NA	TRBV27	TRBJ1-1	NA	TGTGCCAGCGTCTCGAGGAACACTGAAGCTTTCTTT	CASVSRNTEAFF
many	TRBV28	TRBJ2-7	NA	TGTGCCAGCCAGGGGAACTCCTACGAGCAGTACTTC	CASQGNSYEQYF
many	TRBV19	TRBJ2-2	NA	TGTGCCAGTAGTCCGTTCCGGCCGAACACCGGGGAGCTGTTTTTT	CASSPFRPNTGELFF
NA	TRBV20-1	TRBJ2-3	TRBD2	TGCAGTGCTAGAGATAAGGGGGCTAGCGGGATCACAGATACGCAGTATTTT	CSARDKGASGITDTQYF
NA	TRBV5-1	TRBJ2-7	NA	TGCGCCAGCAGGATAGGGGACGAGCAGTACTTC	CASRIGDEQYF
many	TRBV4-3	TRBJ1-2	TRBD1	TGCGCCAGCAGCCAAGACCGTATGACAGGGAGCCATGGCTACACCTTC	CASSQDRMTGSHGYTF
few	TRBV28	TRBJ2-7	NA	TGTGCCAGCAATGAGGGCTACGAGCAGTACTTC	CASNEGYEQYF
NA	TRBV7-2	TRBJ2-5	TRBD2	TGTGCCAGCAGCTTGGGGGGACTAGCGGGCAAAAGGACCCAGTACTTC	CASSLGGLAGKRTQYF
few	TRBV6-5	TRBJ2-3	NA	TGTGCCAGCAAGACAGGCACAGATACGCAGTATTTT	CASKTGTDTQYF
many	TRBV5-4	TRBJ2-5	TRBD1	TGTGCCAGCAGCTCCCACAGGGGTGCAGTCCAAGAGACCCAGTACTTC	CASSSHRGAVQETQYF
many	TRBV7-9	TRBJ2-2	NA	TGTGCCAGCAGCTCCTACAGGGATATCGGGGAGCTGTTTTTT	CASSSYRDIGELFF
NA	TRBV7-3	TRBJ2-7	NA	TGTGCCAGCAGCTATGAGGGCCCTCCGGGAGAGCAGTACTTC	CASSYEGPPGEQYF
NA	TRBV27	TRBJ2-3	NA	TGTGCCAGCAGTTTACTAGCTAGGGCAGATACGCAGTATTTT	CASSLLARADTQYF
many	TRBV24-1	TRBJ2-7	NA	TGTGCCACCAGTGATTTCCGGGACGGGTCCTACGAGCAGTACTTC	CATSDFRDGSYEQYF
many	TRBV6-5	TRBJ2-5	NA	TGTGCCAGCAGATACCTTTACAGATTCCTGTACCAAGAGACCCAGTACTTC	CASRYLYRFLYQETQYF
many	TRBV4-3	TRBJ1-5	NA	TGCGCCAGCAGCCAAGACTGGGGGGCAGAACAGCCCCAGCATTTT	CASSQDWGAEQPQHF
NA	TRBV6-2/TRBV6-3	TRBJ2-7	NA	TGTGCCAGCAGTGGCCATCTAGGGGGACCCTACGAGCAGTACTTC	CASSGHLGGPYEQYF
many	TRBV6-1	TRBJ2-7	NA	TGTGCCAGCAGGGTCGGACCGTCCCCTAACGAGCAGTACTTC	CASRVGPSPNEQYF
NA	TRBV28	TRBJ2-5	TRBD1	TGTGCCAGCAGTTCCCCCCCGACAGGGAAAGAGACCCAGTACTTC	CASSSPPTGKETQYF
NA	TRBV20-1	TRBJ1-6	NA	TGCAGTGCTAGCTTTGGACAGTATAATTCACCCCTCCACTTT	CSASFGQYNSPLHF
many	TRBV29-1	TRBJ1-3	NA	TGCAGCGTACAGGTATACTCTGGAAACACCATATATTTT	CSVQVYSGNTIYF
once	TRBV6-2/TRBV6-3	TRBJ2-7	NA	TGTGCCAGCAGTCTCATAGGAGCCTACGAGCAGTACTTC	CASSLIGAYEQYF
NA	TRBV29-1	TRBJ2-5	NA	TGCAGCGTTCCCAAGGGCAAGGAGACCCAGTACTTC	CSVPKGKETQYF
NA	TRBV20-1	TRBJ1-3	NA	TGCAGTGCTAGGGTGATTACACCGAGAGGAAACACCATATATTTT	CSARVITPRGNTIYF
many	TRBV29-1	TRBJ2-1	NA	TGCAGCGTTGATGGCGGGGACAGCTCCTACAATGAGCAGTTCTTC	CSVDGGDSSYNEQFF
NA	TRBV28	TRBJ2-4	TRBD2	TGTGCCAGCAGCAGGGGACTAGCGGGGAGGGGCATAAACATTCAGTACTTC	CASSRGLAGRGINIQYF
many	TRBV5-1	TRBJ2-1	TRBD2	TGCGCCAGCCAGAGCGGGAGCCGAGACAATGAGCAGTTCTTC	CASQSGSRDNEQFF
NA	TRBV9	TRBJ2-7	NA	TGTGCCAGCAGCGTAAACGACAGGTCCCACGAGCAGTACTTC	CASSVNDRSHEQYF
NA	TRBV28	TRBJ2-1	NA	TGTGCCAGCAGTTCCATACCCTCCTACAATGAGCAGTTCTTC	CASSSIPSYNEQFF
NA	TRBV6-2/TRBV6-3	TRBJ2-7	NA	TGTGCCAGCAGTACGACTACGACGAGGGTCCACGAGCAGTACTTC	CASSTTTTRVHEQYF
many	TRBV5-1	TRBJ1-2	NA	TGCGCCAGCAGCAAGACCAGCGGTTTCGAAACCTTC	CASSKTSGFETF
many	TRBV6-2/TRBV6-3	TRBJ1-5	TRBD1	TGTGCCAGCAGTCCACGCACACAGGGGATACAGCCCCAGCATTTT	CASSPRTQGIQPQHF
few	TRBV7-3	TRBJ2-2	NA	TGTGCCAGCAGCTTAACGGGGTTGGGGAACACCGGGGAGCTGTTTTTT	CASSLTGLGNTGELFF
NA	TRBV18	TRBJ1-1	TRBD1	TGTGCCAGCTCATTCGGGACAGCGAAGAACACTGAAGCTTTCTTT	CASSFGTAKNTEAFF
many	TRBV11-1	TRBJ2-7	NA	TGTGCCAGCAGCTTACTCGGGCAGGTGGGCGAGCAGTACTTC	CASSLLGQVGEQYF
few	TRBV18	TRBJ1-3	NA	TGTGCCAGCTCAGTCGGACAGAGCTCTGGAAACACCATATATTTT	CASSVGQSSGNTIYF
many	TRBV7-2	TRBJ2-1	NA	TGTGCCAGCAGCTTACAGCTGGGGACATCCTACAATGAGCAGTTCTTC	CASSLQLGTSYNEQFF
NA	TRBV6-2/TRBV6-3	TRBJ2-7	TRBD1	TGTGCCAGCAGACCGACAGGGGCCCGGGTAGGAGAGCAGTACTTC	CASRPTGARVGEQYF
NA	TRBV20-1	TRBJ2-4	NA	TGCAGTGCTAGAGATCGAGGCGGCTTCATTCAGTACTTC	CSARDRGGFIQYF
many	TRBV18	TRBJ1-1	NA	TGTGCCAGCTCACCACGGGAATTCACGAACACTGAAGCTTTCTTT	CASSPREFTNTEAFF
few	TRBV11-2	TRBJ2-7	NA	TGTGCCAGCAGGGCAGGGGGGACCCACGAGCAGTACTTC	CASRAGGTHEQYF
few	TRBV20-1	TRBJ2-1	NA	TGCAGTGCCAGTTCTAGCGACAGAAAATACAATGAGCAGTTCTTC	CSASSSDRKYNEQFF
few	TRBV4-3	TRBJ1-6	TRBD1	TGCGCCAGCAGCCAAAGGACAGGGAGTAAGGGTTCACCCCTCCACTTT	CASSQRTGSKGSPLHF
NA	TRBV12-3/TRBV12-4	TRBJ2-2	TRBD2	TGTGCCAGCAGACGAGCGGGAGGTACCGGGGAGCTGTTTTTT	CASRRAGGTGELFF
few	TRBV7-2	TRBJ2-3	NA	TGTGCCAGCAGCTTAGAGTCCGGTACGCAGTATTTT	CASSLESGTQYF